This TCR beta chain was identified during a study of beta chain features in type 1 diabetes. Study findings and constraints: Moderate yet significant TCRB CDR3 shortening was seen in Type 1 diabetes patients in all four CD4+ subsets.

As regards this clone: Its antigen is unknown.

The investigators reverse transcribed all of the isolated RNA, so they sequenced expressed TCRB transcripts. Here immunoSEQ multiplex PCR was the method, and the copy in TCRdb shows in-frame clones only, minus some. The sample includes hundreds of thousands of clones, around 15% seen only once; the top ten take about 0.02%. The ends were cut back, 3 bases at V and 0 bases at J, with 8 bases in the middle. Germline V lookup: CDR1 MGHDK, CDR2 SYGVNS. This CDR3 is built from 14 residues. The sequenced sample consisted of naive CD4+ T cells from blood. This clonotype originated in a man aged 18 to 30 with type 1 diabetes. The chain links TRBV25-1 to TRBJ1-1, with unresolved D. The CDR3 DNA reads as TGTGCCAGCAGTGACACGTTCATGAACACTGAAGCTTTCTTT. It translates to CASSDTFMNTEAFF.